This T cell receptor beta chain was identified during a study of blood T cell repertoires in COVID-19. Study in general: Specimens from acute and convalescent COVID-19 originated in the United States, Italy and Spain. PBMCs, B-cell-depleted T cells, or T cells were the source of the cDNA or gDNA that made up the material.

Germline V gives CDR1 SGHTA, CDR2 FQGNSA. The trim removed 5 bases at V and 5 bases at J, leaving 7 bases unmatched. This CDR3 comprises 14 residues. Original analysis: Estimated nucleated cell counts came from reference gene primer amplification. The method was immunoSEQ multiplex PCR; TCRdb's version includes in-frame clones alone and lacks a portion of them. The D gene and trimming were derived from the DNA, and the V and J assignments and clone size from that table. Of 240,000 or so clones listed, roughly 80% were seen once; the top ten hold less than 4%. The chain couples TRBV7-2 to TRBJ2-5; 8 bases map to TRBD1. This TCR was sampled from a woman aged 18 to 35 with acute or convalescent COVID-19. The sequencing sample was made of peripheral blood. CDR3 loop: CASSRTGGQETQYF. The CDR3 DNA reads TGTGCCAGCAGCCGCACAGGGGGACAGGAGACCCAGTACTTC.